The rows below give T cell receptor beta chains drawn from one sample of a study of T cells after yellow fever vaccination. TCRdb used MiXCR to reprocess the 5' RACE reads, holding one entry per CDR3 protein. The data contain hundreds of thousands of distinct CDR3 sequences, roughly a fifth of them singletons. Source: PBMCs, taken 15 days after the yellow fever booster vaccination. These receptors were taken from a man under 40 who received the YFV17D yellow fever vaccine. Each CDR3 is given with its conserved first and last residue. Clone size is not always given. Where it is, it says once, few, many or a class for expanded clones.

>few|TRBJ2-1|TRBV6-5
CASSYLGRGLHEQFF
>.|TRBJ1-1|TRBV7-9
CASSLIGAGAEAFF
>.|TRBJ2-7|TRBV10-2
CASSDYRDSYEQYF
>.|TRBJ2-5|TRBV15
CATSRQGTPQETQYF
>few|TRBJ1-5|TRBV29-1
CSVVAGSGNQPQHF
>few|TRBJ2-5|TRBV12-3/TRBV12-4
CASSSGALKETQYF
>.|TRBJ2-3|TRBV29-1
CSVGTVDWADTQYF
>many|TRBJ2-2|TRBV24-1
CATSDARDISGGELFF
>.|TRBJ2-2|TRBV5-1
CASSLGGLRRGELFF
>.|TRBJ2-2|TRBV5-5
CASSFGEDPGELFF
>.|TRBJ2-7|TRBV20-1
CSAKAQSSYEQYF
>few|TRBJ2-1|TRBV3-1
CASSPPGLAGARIEQFF
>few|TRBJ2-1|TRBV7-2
CASSLGIGLAGVNEQFF
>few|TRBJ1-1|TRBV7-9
CASSLSVTEAFF
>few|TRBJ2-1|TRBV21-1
CASSKGGGFDKNNEQFF
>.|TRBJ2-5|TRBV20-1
CSATPRQGNQETQYF
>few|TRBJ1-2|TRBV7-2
CASRLGSGTYGYTF
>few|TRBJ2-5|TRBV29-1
CSVLGYQETQYF
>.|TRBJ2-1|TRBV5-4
CASSLPGLAGVRDEQFF
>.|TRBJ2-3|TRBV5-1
CASSRRGGLDTQYF
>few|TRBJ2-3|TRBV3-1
CASSHGGLFTDTQYF
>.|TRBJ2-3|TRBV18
CASSGPTSGSPDTQYF
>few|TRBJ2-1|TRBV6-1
CASRIDRGPYNEQFF
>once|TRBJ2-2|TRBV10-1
CASRQDGTGELFF
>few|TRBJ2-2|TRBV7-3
CASSFRRNTGELFF
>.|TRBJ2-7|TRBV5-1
CASSVPGVYEQYF
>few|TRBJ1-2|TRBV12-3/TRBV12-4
CASSLVAGTGGYTF
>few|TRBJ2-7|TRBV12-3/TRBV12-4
CASSLVTLLGRKTSYEQYF
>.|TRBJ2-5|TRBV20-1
CSARPRDFQETQYF
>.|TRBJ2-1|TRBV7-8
CASSLRETFYNEQFF
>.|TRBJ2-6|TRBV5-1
CASRPYRGESLPGANVLTF
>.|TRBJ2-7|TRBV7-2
CASSLAPQNYEQYF
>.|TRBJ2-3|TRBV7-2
CASSPQAGVSDTQYF
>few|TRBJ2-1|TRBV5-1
CASSFSGSHEQFF
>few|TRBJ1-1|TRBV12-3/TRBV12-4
CASSLRSTLNTEAFF